These 2 T cell receptor beta chains were sequenced from one sample in a study of T cell responses to AZD1222 COVID-19 vaccine. The method was immunoSEQ multiplex PCR; TCRdb's version includes in-frame clones alone and lacks a portion of them. The repertoire holds 100,000 to 150,000 clones, with more than 75% as singletons. Specimen: peripheral blood, collected on day 0 of AZD1222 vaccination. The receptors come from an adult in good health.

The V call is TRBV6-1, the J call TRBJ1-1; D gene ambiguous. The germline V gene has CDR1 MNHNS and CDR2 SASEGT. The CDR3 spans 15 residues. V was clipped by 3 bases and J by 0 bases, with 11 bases between them. CDR3 sequence (DNA): TGTGCCAGCAGTGACGGGATAACAATGAACACTGAAGCTTTCTTT. Amino acid sequence: CASSDGITMNTEAFF.

This clone came up a few times. This chain connects TRBV27 to TRBJ2-1, with D tentatively TRBD2 (6 bases). The V and J ends lost 10 bases and 9 bases respectively, with 13 bases between them. The germline gives CDR1 MNHEY, CDR2 SMNVEV (reference sequence). The CDR3 consists of 11 residues. The CDR3 is CATATGVEQFF. The CDR3 bases are TGTGCCACCGCGACGGGAGTTGAGCAGTTCTTC.